Listed below are T cell receptor beta chains from one sample, sequenced in a study of blood T cell repertoires in COVID-19. Generated by immunoSEQ multiplex PCR, the TCRdb table keeps only in-frame clones and is missing some. The sample has over 120,000 clones; just under 85% are singletons. Sequencing input: PBMCs or T cells enriched from blood (not recorded which). These receptors were taken from a man aged 45-65 years who had recovered from COVID-19. Both conserved end residues are part of each CDR3. The order of the fields is J gene, D gene, clone size, V gene, CDR3 DNA, CDR3 protein. The D gene is left open where the match is weak. Clone size appears in some rows only: once, few, many, or a class for an expanded clone.

>TRBJ2-5|NA|NA|TRBV10-3
TGTGCCATCAGTGAGTCGGGTAGCGAAGAGACCCAGTACTTC
CAISESGSEETQYF
>TRBJ1-5|NA|NA|TRBV6-2/TRBV6-3
TGTGCCAGCAGTTCCTCCTCACAGGGAACGAATCAGCCCCAGCATTTT
CASSSSSQGTNQPQHF
>TRBJ1-3|TRBD1|NA|TRBV19
TGTGCCAGTACCACAGGGGGCTCTGGAAACACCATATATTTT
CASTTGGSGNTIYF
>TRBJ1-2|NA|NA|TRBV19
TGTGCCAGTAGTTTAGACGGAGGACGCTATGGCTACACCTTC
CASSLDGGRYGYTF
>TRBJ2-1|TRBD2|few|TRBV7-2
TGTGCCAGCAGCTACGGACTAGCGGGGGGGCGGCGGAACAATGAGCAGTTCTTC
CASSYGLAGGRRNNEQFF
>TRBJ1-5|NA|NA|TRBV6-5
TGTGCCAGCGTACGGGAGGTCGGCAATCAGCCCCAGCATTTT
CASVREVGNQPQHF
>TRBJ2-1|TRBD1|NA|TRBV7-9
TGTGCCAGCAGCCAGGGGACAGGGGCTATCTTC
CASSQGTGAIF
>TRBJ2-2|TRBD2|NA|TRBV7-3
TGTGCCAGCAGCTCCGGGACTAGCGGGATAGCCGGGGAGCTGTTTTTT
CASSSGTSGIAGELFF
>TRBJ2-2|TRBD1|NA|TRBV5-4
TGTGCCAGCAGCATAGGACAGGCGGCGCTCACCGGGGAGCTGTTTTTT
CASSIGQAALTGELFF
>TRBJ2-1|NA|once|TRBV6-5
TGTGCCAGCAGTCCTCAGGGGTCAAGGAACAATGAGCAGTTCTTC
CASSPQGSRNNEQFF
>TRBJ1-3|TRBD1|NA|TRBV18
TGTGCCAGCTCACCAGATATGGACAGGTCTGGAAACACCATATATTTT
CASSPDMDRSGNTIYF
>TRBJ2-7|TRBD2|NA|TRBV6-2/TRBV6-3
TGTGCCAGCAGTTCCCCAAGCGGGGGCGCCTACGAGCAGTACTTC
CASSSPSGGAYEQYF
>TRBJ1-2|TRBD1|NA|TRBV5-4
TGTGCCAGCAGCTCTTACAGGGGCGGCTACACCTTC
CASSSYRGGYTF
>TRBJ1-5|NA|NA|TRBV10-3
TGTGCCGTGACGGAGGGTGGCGAGCAGCCCCAGCATTTT
CAVTEGGEQPQHF
>TRBJ2-5|TRBD2|NA|TRBV10-2
TGCGCCAGCTGGCCGGGGGGGGGCGTCCAAGAGACCCAGTACTTC
CASWPGGGVQETQYF
>TRBJ2-4|TRBD1|NA|TRBV5-8
TGTGCCAGCAGCCTCCGGACGGGACAGGCAAACATTCAGTACTTC
CASSLRTGQANIQYF
>TRBJ1-5|NA|NA|TRBV3-1/TRBV3-2
TGTGCCAGCAGGGAGGGCAATCAGCCCCAGCATTTT
CASREGNQPQHF
>TRBJ1-1|NA|NA|TRBV24-1
TGTGCCACCAGTGATTGGCCTCACACTGAAGCTTTCTTT
CATSDWPHTEAFF
>TRBJ1-3|NA|NA|TRBV4-3
TGCGCCAGCAGCCAAGATTGGGCAGGGCCGGGCTCTGGAAACACCATATATTTT
CASSQDWAGPGSGNTIYF
>TRBJ1-3|NA|NA|TRBV7-2
TGTGCCAGCAGCTTAGTTGCGGCTACCTATGGAAACACCATATATTTT
CASSLVAATYGNTIYF
>TRBJ2-1|TRBD2|once|TRBV7-9
TGTGCCAGCAGCTTAGGAGATGGTTCTAGCGGGGGCGATGAGCAGTTCTTC
CASSLGDGSSGGDEQFF
>TRBJ2-7|TRBD1|few|TRBV6-2/TRBV6-3
TGTGCCAGCAGTTACCCTATGGGACAGCCCCTTTCCTACGAGCAGTACTTC
CASSYPMGQPLSYEQYF
>TRBJ2-2|TRBD1|NA|TRBV19
TGTGCCAGTAGTTTACCGGGACAGGGGGTGACCGGGGAGCTGTTTTTT
CASSLPGQGVTGELFF
>TRBJ1-2|NA|NA|TRBV3-1/TRBV3-2
TGTGCCAGCAGCCTTGACAGATACTATGGCTACACCTTC
CASSLDRYYGYTF
>TRBJ2-4|NA|NA|TRBV21-1
TGTGCCAGCAGCCTGCGCCCGGGACACCCCCGAAACATTCAGTACTTC
CASSLRPGHPRNIQYF
>TRBJ2-3|TRBD2|NA|TRBV4-1
TGCGCCAGCAGCCAAGATAGAGCTAGCGGGGGGTTCACAGATACGCAGTATTTT
CASSQDRASGGFTDTQYF
>TRBJ1-2|TRBD1|NA|TRBV5-1
TGCGCCAGCAGCGGCAGGAGCCAGGGGGACTATGGCTACACCTTC
CASSGRSQGDYGYTF
>TRBJ2-1|TRBD2|NA|TRBV11-3
TGTGCCAGCAGCAAGGCAGGCGGGGGGGCTGCCAATGAGCAGTTCTTC
CASSKAGGGAANEQFF
>TRBJ2-7|TRBD2|NA|TRBV7-9
TGTGCCAGCAGCCGACTAGCGGGGGGGCCCTACGAGCAGTACTTC
CASSRLAGGPYEQYF
>TRBJ1-2|NA|NA|TRBV6-5
TGTGCCAGCAGTCCCAGCGGGGTAGACTATGGCTACACCTTC
CASSPSGVDYGYTF
>TRBJ2-1|NA|NA|TRBV2
TGTGCCAGCAGTGAAATTCCGGGGGGCGGTCCCTACAATGAGCAGTTCTTC
CASSEIPGGGPYNEQFF
>TRBJ1-2|NA|once|TRBV19
TGTGCCAGTAGTATTCTGGGAGTCTATGGCTACACCTTC
CASSILGVYGYTF
>TRBJ2-3|TRBD2|once|TRBV13
TGTGCCAGCAGTCACATAGCGGGGACTAGCACAGATACGCAGTATTTT
CASSHIAGTSTDTQYF
>TRBJ2-1|NA|NA|TRBV7-2
TGTGCCAGCAGCTTAGACAGGGTAGACAATGAGCAGTTCTTC
CASSLDRVDNEQFF
>TRBJ2-1|TRBD2|NA|TRBV7-7
TGTGCTAGCAGCTTAGACTCCGGGACTAGCGGATACAATGAGCAGTTCTTC
CASSLDSGTSGYNEQFF
>TRBJ2-7|TRBD2|NA|TRBV14
TGTGCCAGCAGCCAAGGCGGGGCTAGCGGGGGGGGCGAGCAGTACTTC
CASSQGGASGGGEQYF
>TRBJ1-2|TRBD1|NA|TRBV5-1
TGCGCCAGCAGCTCACGACAGGGTTTGTATGGCTACACCTTC
CASSSRQGLYGYTF
>TRBJ2-5|NA|NA|TRBV15
TGTGCCACCAGCAGCGTCTCCGGGGTGTTTGAGACCCAGTACTTC
CATSSVSGVFETQYF
>TRBJ2-5|TRBD2|once|TRBV7-2
TGTGCCAGCAGCTTCGGAACTAGCGGGGGAGGAGAGACCCAGTACTTC
CASSFGTSGGGETQYF
>TRBJ1-5|TRBD1|NA|TRBV28
TGTGCCAGCCTTACAGGGGGCATCGTTCAGCCCCAGCATTTT
CASLTGGIVQPQHF
>TRBJ2-7|TRBD1|NA|TRBV3-1/TRBV3-2
TGTGCCAGCAGCCAAGATTGGGACAGGGTGCCCGAGCAGTACTTC
CASSQDWDRVPEQYF
>TRBJ2-5|NA|NA|TRBV19
TGTGCCAGTAGTATAGTCTTCCAAGAGACCCAGTACTTC
CASSIVFQETQYF
>TRBJ1-6|NA|NA|TRBV5-1
TGCGCCAGCAGCTTAGAGGGGGACCCCTATAATTCACCCCTCCACTTT
CASSLEGDPYNSPLHF
>TRBJ1-6|TRBD1|once|TRBV7-2
TGTGCCAGCAGCTCGGTCCTAACAGGGGACTATAATTCACCCCTCCACTTT
CASSSVLTGDYNSPLHF
>TRBJ1-5|TRBD1|NA|TRBV6-6
TGTGCCAGCAGTACTCTTATGGACAGGGATCAGCCCCAGCATTTT
CASSTLMDRDQPQHF
>TRBJ2-7|TRBD1|NA|TRBV6-5
TGTGCCAGCAGTTACTTGGGACAGGGCGACGAGCAGTACTTC
CASSYLGQGDEQYF
>TRBJ1-1|TRBD1|NA|TRBV5-1
TGCGCCAGCAGTGAACAGGGGCGCACTGAAGCTTTCTTT
CASSEQGRTEAFF
>TRBJ2-5|TRBD1|NA|TRBV7-6
TGTGCCAGCAGCAAGCGGACAGGGGAGTCCCAAGAGACCCAGTACTTC
CASSKRTGESQETQYF
>TRBJ2-1|TRBD1|few|TRBV25-1
TGTGCCAGCAGTGAGAGAGGGGGCGATGAGCAGTTCTTC
CASSERGGDEQFF
>TRBJ1-1|NA|NA|TRBV5-1
TGCGCCAGCAGCTTGGTCCCAGGGAACACTGAAGCTTTCTTT
CASSLVPGNTEAFF
>TRBJ2-5|NA|once|TRBV24-1
TGTGCCACCAGTGATACAGGGACAGAGACCCAGTACTTC
CATSDTGTETQYF
>TRBJ1-3|NA|NA|TRBV12-3/TRBV12-4
TGTGCCAGCAGTTTAGTTAGAGGAAACACCATATATTTT
CASSLVRGNTIYF
>TRBJ1-2|TRBD1|few|TRBV5-1
TGCGCCAGCAGCATTCAGGGGGACTATGGCTACACCTTC
CASSIQGDYGYTF
>TRBJ1-1|NA|NA|TRBV14
TGTGCCAGCAGCGGAGATGCGACCGAACAGGAGACTGAAGCTTTCTTT
CASSGDATEQETEAFF
>TRBJ2-7|TRBD2|few|TRBV18
TGTGCCAGCTCACCCCCTACCCCTAGCGGGGGGGCCTACGAGCAGTACTTC
CASSPPTPSGGAYEQYF